The T cell receptor beta chain under discussion was sequenced for a study of CD8 T cells in ankylosing spondylitis. Via MiXCR, TCRdb re-called the 5' RACE reads, giving one row per CDR3 protein. The data show around 540,000 distinct CDR3 sequences, roughly an eighth seen once. About this clonotype itself: Its antigen is as yet unknown.

Study-level results: Several highly homologous variants made up a TCR beta motif, and this motif appeared characteristic of ankylosing spondylitis blood. Significantly higher representation of disease-linked clones was reported for matched ankylosing spondylitis synovial fluid.

V shed 4 bases and J shed 7 bases, with 17 bases lying between them. The CDR3 sequence is 15 residues long. The germline V gene has CDR1 DFQATT and CDR2 SNEGSKA (reference sequence). The chain has TRBV20-1 and TRBJ1-6; D is ambiguous. Source material: blood, either unsorted or a sorted T cell fraction (not recorded which). This clonotype was obtained from a male donor with ankylosing spondylitis. In DNA form, the CDR3 reads TGCAGTGCTACAATCCCCAAGGGCGAGAATTCACCCCTCCACTTT. Residues: CSATIPKGENSPLHF.